This T cell receptor (beta chain) was captured by sequencing in a study of T cells in Graves' hyperthyroidism and ophthalmopathy. This clonotype was recorded at least ten times. Amplification yielded TCR beta CDR3 regions, with RNA transcripts as the source. The primer set for the first-round RT-PCR of the TCR CDR3 was HTBI. One entry per CDR3 protein results from TCRdb running MiXCR on the multiplex PCR reads. The table shows a few hundred thousand distinct CDR3 sequences, with 17% occurring only once. Germline values: CDR1 MDHEN, CDR2 SYDVKM. V shed 10 bases and J shed 6 bases, with 18 bases lying between them. The CDR3 has 14 residues.

Sequencing input: blood. The clonotype was recovered from a woman aged 18-35 years with Graves' ophthalmopathy. The chain joins TRBV28 to TRBJ2-2; either TRBD1 or TRBD2 may fit D (5 bases each). The CDR3: CATAGTHRPGELFF. The CDR3, as DNA: TGTGCCACCGCCGGGACCCATCGGCCCGGGGAGCTGTTTTTT.